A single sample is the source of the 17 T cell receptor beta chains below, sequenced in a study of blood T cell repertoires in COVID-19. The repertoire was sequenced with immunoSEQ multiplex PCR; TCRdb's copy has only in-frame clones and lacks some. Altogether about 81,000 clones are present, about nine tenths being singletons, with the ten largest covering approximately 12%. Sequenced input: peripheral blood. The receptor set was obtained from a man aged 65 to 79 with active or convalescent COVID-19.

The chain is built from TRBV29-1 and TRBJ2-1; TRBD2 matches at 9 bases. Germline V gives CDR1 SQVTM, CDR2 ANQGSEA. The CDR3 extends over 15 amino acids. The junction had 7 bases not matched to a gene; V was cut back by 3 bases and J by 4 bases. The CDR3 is CSVDSASGEYNEQFF. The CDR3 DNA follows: TGCAGCGTTGACTCGGCTAGCGGGGAATACAATGAGCAGTTCTTC.

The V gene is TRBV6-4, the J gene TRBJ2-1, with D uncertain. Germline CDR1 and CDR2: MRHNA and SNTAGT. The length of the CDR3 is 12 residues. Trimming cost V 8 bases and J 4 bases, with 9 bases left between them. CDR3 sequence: CASSPGYNEQFF. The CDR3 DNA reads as TGTGCCAGCTCCCCCGGTTACAATGAGCAGTTCTTC.

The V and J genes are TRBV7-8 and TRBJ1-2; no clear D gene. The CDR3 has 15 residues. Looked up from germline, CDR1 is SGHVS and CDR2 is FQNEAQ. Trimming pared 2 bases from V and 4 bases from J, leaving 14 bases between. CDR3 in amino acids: CASSLLHGGSYGYTF. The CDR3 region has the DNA TGTGCCAGCAGCTTACTTCATGGCGGGAGCTATGGCTACACCTTC.

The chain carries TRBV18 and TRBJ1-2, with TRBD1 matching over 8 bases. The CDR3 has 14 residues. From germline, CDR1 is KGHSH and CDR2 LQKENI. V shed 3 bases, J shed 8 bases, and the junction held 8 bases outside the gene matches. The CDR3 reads CASSPGLQGVGYTF. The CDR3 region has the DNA TGTGCCAGCTCACCGGGGTTACAGGGGGTCGGCTACACCTTC.

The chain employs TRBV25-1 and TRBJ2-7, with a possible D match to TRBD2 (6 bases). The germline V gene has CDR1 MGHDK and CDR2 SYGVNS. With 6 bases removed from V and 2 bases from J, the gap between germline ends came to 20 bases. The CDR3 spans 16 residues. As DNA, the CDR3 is TGTGCCAGCAGCCTTGCGGGACCGAAGGGAGCCTACGAGCAGTACTTC. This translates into CASSLAGPKGAYEQYF.

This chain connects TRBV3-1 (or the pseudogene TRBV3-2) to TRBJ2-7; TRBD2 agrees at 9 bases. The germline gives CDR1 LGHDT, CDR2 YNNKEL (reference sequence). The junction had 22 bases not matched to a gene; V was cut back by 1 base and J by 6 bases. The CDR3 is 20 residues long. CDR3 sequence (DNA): TGTGCCAGCAGCCAAGCCGCCGCCCCCCTTTGCGGGGGGGGTCGTTCCGAGCAGTACTTC. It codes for CASSQAAAPLCGGGRSEQYF.

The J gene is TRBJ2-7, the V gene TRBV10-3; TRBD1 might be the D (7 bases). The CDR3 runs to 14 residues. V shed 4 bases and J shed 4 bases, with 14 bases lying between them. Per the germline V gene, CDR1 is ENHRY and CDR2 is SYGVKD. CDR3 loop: CAISVGGQYYEQYF. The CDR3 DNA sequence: TGTGCCATCAGTGTCGGGGGACAGTATTACGAGCAGTACTTC.

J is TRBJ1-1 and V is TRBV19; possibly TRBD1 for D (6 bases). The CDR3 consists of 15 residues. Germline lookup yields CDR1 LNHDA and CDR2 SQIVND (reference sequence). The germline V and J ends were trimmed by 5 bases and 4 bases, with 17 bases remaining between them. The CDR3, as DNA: TGTGCCAGTAGTGCGAAAGGACAGTATCGCACTGAAGCTTTCTTT. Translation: CASSAKGQYRTEAFF.

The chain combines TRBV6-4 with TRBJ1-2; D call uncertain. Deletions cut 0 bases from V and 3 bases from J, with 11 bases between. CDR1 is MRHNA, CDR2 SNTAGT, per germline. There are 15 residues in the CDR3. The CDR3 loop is CASSDSKYSYYGYTF. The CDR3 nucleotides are TGTGCCAGCAGTGACTCGAAGTACAGTTACTATGGCTACACCTTC.

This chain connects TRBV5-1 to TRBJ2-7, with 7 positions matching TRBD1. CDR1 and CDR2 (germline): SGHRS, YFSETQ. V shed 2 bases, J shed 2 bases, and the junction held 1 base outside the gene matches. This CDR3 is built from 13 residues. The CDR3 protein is CASSFGQAYEQYF. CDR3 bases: TGCGCCAGCAGCTTCGGACAGGCCTACGAGCAGTACTTC.

The CDR3 bases are TGTGCCAGCAGTTTAGGCTCTCCTAACTATGGCTACACCTTC. Protein product: CASSLGSPNYGYTF. The V call is TRBV27, the J call TRBJ1-2; D is uncertain. The ends were cut back, 2 bases at V and 0 bases at J, with 7 bases in the middle. The V gene's germline CDR1 is MNHEY and CDR2 SMNVEV (reference sequence). This CDR3 has 14 amino acids.

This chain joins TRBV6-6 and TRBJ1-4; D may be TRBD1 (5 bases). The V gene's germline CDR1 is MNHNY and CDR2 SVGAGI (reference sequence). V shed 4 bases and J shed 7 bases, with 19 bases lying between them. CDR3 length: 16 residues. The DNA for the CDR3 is TGTGCCAGCAGTTCTTCTCCCGGAGGGGCAGGTGAAAAACTGTTTTTT. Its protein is CASSSSPGGAGEKLFF.

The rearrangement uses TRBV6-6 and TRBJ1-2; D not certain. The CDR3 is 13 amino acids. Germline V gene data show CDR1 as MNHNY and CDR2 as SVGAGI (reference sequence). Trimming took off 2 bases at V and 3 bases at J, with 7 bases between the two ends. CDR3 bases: TGTGCCAGCAGTTACAGCAAAGACTATGGCTACACCTTC. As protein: CASSYSKDYGYTF.

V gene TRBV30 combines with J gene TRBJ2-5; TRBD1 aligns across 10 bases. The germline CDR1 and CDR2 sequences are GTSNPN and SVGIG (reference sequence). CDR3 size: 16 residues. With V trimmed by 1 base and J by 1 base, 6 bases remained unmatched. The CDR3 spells CAWSGGQGISQETQYF. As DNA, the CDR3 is TGTGCCTGGAGTGGGGGACAGGGGATCTCCCAAGAGACCCAGTACTTC.

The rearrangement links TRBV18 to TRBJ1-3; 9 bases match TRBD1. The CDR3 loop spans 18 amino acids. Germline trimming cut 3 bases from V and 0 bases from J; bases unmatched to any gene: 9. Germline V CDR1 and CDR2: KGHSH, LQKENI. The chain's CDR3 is CASSPKAGTGTSGNTIYF. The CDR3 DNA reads TGTGCCAGCTCACCGAAAGCCGGGACAGGGACCTCTGGAAACACCATATATTTT.

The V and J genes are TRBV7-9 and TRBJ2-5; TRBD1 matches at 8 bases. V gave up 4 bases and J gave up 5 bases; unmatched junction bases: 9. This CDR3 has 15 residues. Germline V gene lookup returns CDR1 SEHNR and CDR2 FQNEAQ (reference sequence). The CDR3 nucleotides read TGTGCCAGCAGCTCCCGACAGGGGTTGGGGGAGACCCAGTACTTC. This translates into CASSSRQGLGETQYF. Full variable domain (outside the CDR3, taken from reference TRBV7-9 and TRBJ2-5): DTGVSQNPRHKITKRGQNVTFRCDPISEHNRLYWYRQTLGQGPEFLTYFQNEAQLEKSRLLSDRFSAERPKGSFSTLEIQRTEQGDSAMYLCASSSRQGLGETQYFGPGTRLLVL.

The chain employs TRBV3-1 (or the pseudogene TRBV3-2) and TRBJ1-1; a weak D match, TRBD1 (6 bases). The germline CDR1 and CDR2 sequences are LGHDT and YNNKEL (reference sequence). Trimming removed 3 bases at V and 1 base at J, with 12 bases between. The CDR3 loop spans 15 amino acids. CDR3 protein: CASSQHRATNTEAFF. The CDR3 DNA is TGTGCCAGCAGCCAGCACAGGGCCACGAACACTGAAGCTTTCTTT.